The 27 T cell receptor beta chains below all came from one sample that was sequenced in a study of T cell changes during pregnancy in multiple sclerosis. The data were produced by immunoSEQ multiplex PCR, yet TCRdb's version contains in-frame clones alone and is incomplete. The table has some 73,000 clones, approximately 92% seen once; the top ten hold over 2.5%. Here the sequenced sample was peripheral blood, taken in the third trimester of pregnancy. Receptors originate from a female donor in good health, enrolled as a control in a pregnancy study.

The J gene is TRBJ2-7, the V gene TRBV21-1; the D call in the table, TRBD1, was not verified against the DNA. TRBV21-1 counts as a pseudogene. The CDR3 is 14 amino acids. The CDR3 loop is CASSEQGSPYEQYF. CDR3 in DNA: TGTGCCAGCAGCGAACAGGGATCCCCCTACGAGCAGTACTTC.

This clone was detected only once. The gene calls are TRBV4-2 and TRBJ2-2; D may be TRBD1 (5 bases). V was pared by 0 bases and J by 6 bases, with 8 bases between. The germline gives CDR1 LGHNA, CDR2 YNFKEQ. The CDR3 contains 14 residues. The CDR3 DNA reads TGTGCCAGCAGCCAAGAAGGGGTATCCGGGGAGCTGTTTTTT. Amino acids: CASSQEGVSGELFF.

The chain couples TRBV5-4 to TRBJ2-1; 8 nucleotides align to TRBD2. V shed 9 bases, J shed 4 bases, and the junction held 12 bases outside the gene matches. From germline, CDR1 is SGHNT and CDR2 YYREEE (reference sequence). The CDR3 is 15 amino acids. For the CDR3, the DNA is TGTGCCACGATTGCGGGGGGCGGGATATACAATGAGCAGTTCTTC. Amino acids: CATIAGGGIYNEQFF.

This clone was recorded once. The rearrangement joins TRBV10-3 to TRBJ1-1; 7 nucleotides line up with TRBD1. CDR1 and CDR2 from the germline V gene are ENHRY and SYGVKD. The CDR3 covers 16 residues. With V trimmed by 3 bases and J by 0 bases, 7 bases remained unmatched. The CDR3 DNA sequence: TGTGCCATCAGTGACCGCGGGACAGACCTGAACACTGAAGCTTTCTTT. Protein sequence: CAISDRGTDLNTEAFF.

V is TRBV5-4 and J is TRBJ2-5, with 9 positions matching TRBD2. The germline CDR1 and CDR2 sequences are SGHNT and YYREEE (reference sequence). After removal of 4 bases from V and 2 bases from J, the junction contained 6 bases not matched to a gene. The CDR3 runs 15 residues. This CDR3 reads CASSRLAGGQETQYF. DNA of the CDR3: TGTGCCAGCAGCAGGCTGGCGGGGGGGCAAGAGACCCAGTACTTC.

This clone was detected only a few times. The chain carries TRBV30 and TRBJ1-1; no clear D gene. Germline CDR1 reads GTSNPN; CDR2 reads SVGIG (reference sequence). The V and J ends lost 1 base and 1 base respectively, with 7 bases between them. The length of the CDR3 is 13 residues. The CDR3 DNA sequence: TGTGCCTGGAGTGGGGGAGGGAACACTGAAGCTTTCTTT. This codes for CAWSGGGNTEAFF.

CDR3 nucleotide sequence: TGTGCCAGTAGTACCGGGACAGGGAACACCGGGGAGCTGTTTTTT. Residues: CASSTGTGNTGELFF. The J gene is TRBJ2-2, the V gene TRBV19; 8 bases match TRBD1. The CDR3 loop spans 15 amino acids. Germline lookup yields CDR1 LNHDA and CDR2 SQIVND (reference sequence). Losses at the gene ends were 4 bases for V and 1 base for J; bases not matched to a gene: 2.

The V call is TRBV6-1, the J call TRBJ2-3; 8 nucleotides align to TRBD2. Trimming at V came to 4 bases and at J to 1 base, leaving 7 bases not matched to a gene. There are 16 residues in the CDR3. CDR1 is MNHNS and CDR2 is SASEGT in the germline V gene. The CDR3 DNA sequence: TGTGCCAGCAGTGGGGGCGGGAGGACCGGCACAGATACGCAGTATTTT. Its translation: CASSGGGRTGTDTQYF.

This chain uses TRBV29-1 with TRBJ2-1; 10 bases line up with TRBD2. CDR1 is SQVTM, CDR2 ANQGSEA, per germline. This CDR3 region has 14 residues. The V and J ends lost 4 bases and 7 bases, in that order; junction bases with no gene match: 7. The chain's CDR3 is CSVASGSASNEQFF. The CDR3 region has the DNA TGCAGCGTTGCTAGCGGGAGTGCGAGTAATGAGCAGTTCTTC.

The chain carries TRBV2 and TRBJ2-5; 8 nucleotides match TRBD1. The V segment lost 6 bases and the J segment 4 bases; nucleotides outside the gene matches: 10. This CDR3 comprises 15 residues. Germline CDR1 is SNHLY and CDR2 is FYNNEI. The CDR3 coding sequence is TGTGCCAGCAGCGCGACAGGGGACTTCCTAGAGACCCAGTACTTC. Encoded protein: CASSATGDFLETQYF.

V usage is TRBV19 and J usage is TRBJ2-1; 10 bases are shared with TRBD2. With V trimmed by 3 bases and J by 4 bases, 9 bases remained unmatched. Germline V gene lookup returns CDR1 LNHDA and CDR2 SQIVND (reference sequence). The CDR3 totals 17 residues. The CDR3: CASSIGLTSGRYNEQFF. CDR3 sequence (DNA): TGTGCCAGTAGTATTGGGTTGACTAGCGGGCGATACAATGAGCAGTTCTTC.

Written as DNA, the CDR3 is TGTGCCAGCCAGACAGGGGTTCGGGAAAAACTGTTTTTT. Its protein is CASQTGVREKLFF. The chain recombines TRBV7-9 with TRBJ1-4; TRBD1 agrees at 8 bases. Germline assignment: CDR1 SEHNR and CDR2 FQNEAQ (reference sequence). With V trimmed by 8 bases and J by 8 bases, 7 bases remained unmatched. CDR3 length: 13 residues.

V and J are TRBV7-6 and TRBJ1-1; 10 positions agree with TRBD1. The V gene end was trimmed by 3 bases and the J gene end by 2 bases; junction bases not matched to a gene: 3. This CDR3 region has 15 residues. Germline V gene lookup returns CDR1 SGHVS and CDR2 FNYEAQ. CDR3 nucleotides: TGTGCCAGCAGCTTGGGACAGGGGCCCAACACTGAAGCTTTCTTT. It specifies CASSLGQGPNTEAFF.

In its sample, this clone was seen a few times. This sample includes further DNA sequences coding for the same CDR3. The chain joins TRBV6-1 to TRBJ2-5; TRBD2 aligns across 12 bases. With 2 bases clipped from V and 4 bases from J, the junction kept 2 bases outside the gene matches. Germline lookup yields CDR1 MNHNS and CDR2 SASEGT. This CDR3 region has 15 residues. The CDR3 is CASSELAGGPETQYF. The CDR3 DNA is TGTGCCAGCAGTGAACTAGCGGGAGGGCCAGAGACCCAGTACTTC.

This clone was recorded only once. The DNA is omitted, as the CDR3 cannot be located on it reliably, and the CDR3 follows TCRdb's listing. This sequence joins TRBV21-1 and TRBJ2-4; the table's D call of TRBD1 was not tested on the DNA. TRBV21-1 is described as a pseudogene. The CDR3 length is 16 residues, termini included. The CDR3 region is CASSKFAGGAKNIQYF.

The chain is built from TRBV5-5 and TRBJ1-2; 7 bases are a match to TRBD1. V lost 2 bases to trimming and J lost 6 bases; unmatched junction nucleotides: 10. In germline, CDR1 is SGHKS, CDR2 YYEKEE (reference sequence). This CDR3 comprises 15 residues. The CDR3 bases are TGTGCCAGCAGCTTACCTAGGGACAGCGTCGATGGCTACACCTTC. Translating it yields CASSLPRDSVDGYTF.

This clone was counted once. V gene TRBV19 combines with J gene TRBJ2-7; TRBD2 agrees at 9 bases. Germline loops: CDR1 LNHDA, CDR2 SQIVND (reference sequence). V lost 1 base and J lost 6; bases outside the gene matches: 13. There are 17 residues in the CDR3. The CDR3 loop is CASSIAPLFAGGGEQYF. DNA of the CDR3: TGTGCCAGTAGTATAGCCCCACTATTCGCGGGAGGGGGCGAGCAGTACTTC.

The chain links TRBV28 to TRBJ1-1; a possible D gene is TRBD1 (6 bases). This CDR3 has 18 residues. Germline CDR1 and CDR2: MDHEN and SYDVKM. V was trimmed by 5 bases and J by 0 bases, leaving 22 bases between them. CDR3 loop: CASSPRLILGHMNTEAFF. The CDR3 DNA sequence: TGTGCCAGCAGTCCCCGATTAATACTGGGACACATGAACACTGAAGCTTTCTTT.

The chain combines TRBV18 with TRBJ1-1; D remains unclear. Germline CDR1 and CDR2: KGHSH and LQKENI. This CDR3 comprises 14 residues. V was pared by 2 bases and J by 1 base, with 8 bases between. The CDR3 DNA follows: TGTGCCAGCTCACCAAACAGTCAGAACACTGAAGCTTTCTTT. It is translated as CASSPNSQNTEAFF.

This chain connects TRBV6-5 to TRBJ2-3; the match to TRBD2 covers 7 bases. Germline V gene lookup returns CDR1 MNHEY and CDR2 SVGAGI. The CDR3 is made up of 15 amino acids. The V and J ends lost 5 bases and 2 bases, in that order; junction bases with no gene match: 7. CDR3 DNA sequence: TGTGCCAGCAGTAACCGCCTAGCGGACACAGATACGCAGTATTTT. It translates to CASSNRLADTDTQYF.

The V gene is TRBV7-2, the J gene TRBJ2-3; no firm D call. Trimming cost V 2 bases and J 0 bases, with 6 bases left between them. The CDR3 spans 14 residues. Per germline, CDR1 SGHTA and CDR2 FQGNSA. This chain's CDR3 is CASSLRASTDTQYF. In DNA form, the CDR3 reads TGTGCCAGCAGCTTACGCGCTAGCACAGATACGCAGTATTTT. The full variable domain, rest sourced from reference TRBV7-2 and TRBJ2-3, is GAGVSQSPSNKVTEKGKDVELRCDPISGHTALYWYRQSLGQGLEFLIYFQGNSAPDKSGLPSDRFSAERTGGSVSTLTIQRTQQEDSAVYLCASSLRASTDTQYFGPGTRLTVL.

This clone was seen just once. The J gene is TRBJ2-3, the V gene TRBV11-2; D remains ambiguous. Germline-derived CDR1 and CDR2 are SGHAT and FQNNGV. CDR3 length: 12 residues. V was shortened by 5 bases and J by 4 bases, with 7 bases between the two germline ends. The CDR3 bases are TGTGCCAGCAGCCCCTTCCCAGATACGCAGTATTTT. Its protein is CASSPFPDTQYF.

CDR3 DNA: TGTGCCAGCTCCCAGGACAGGGGGACCACAGATACGCAGTATTTT. Protein: CASSQDRGTTDTQYF. The J gene is TRBJ2-3, the V gene TRBV2, with TRBD1 matching over 10 bases. V dropped 8 bases and J dropped 2; count of bases not matched to a gene: 7. Germline V gene lookup returns CDR1 SNHLY and CDR2 FYNNEI. The CDR3 covers 15 residues.

The gene calls are TRBV6-6 and TRBJ2-3, with D tentatively TRBD1 (5 bases). Germline CDR1 and CDR2: MNHNY and SVGAGI (reference sequence). This CDR3 contains 16 residues. V shed 7 bases and J shed 0 bases, with 17 bases lying between them. This chain's CDR3 is CASTSIQGRSTDTQYF. The CDR3 DNA sequence: TGTGCCAGCACCTCAATCCAGGGCCGCAGCACAGATACGCAGTATTTT.

The gene calls are TRBV5-1 and TRBJ1-1, with D uncertain. Per the germline V gene, CDR1 is SGHRS and CDR2 is YFSETQ. Deletions cut 2 bases from V and 1 base from J, with 9 bases between. CDR3 length equals 14 residues. As DNA, the CDR3 is TGCGCCAGCAGCTTTGAGCCGCCGAACACTGAAGCTTTCTTT. It yields the protein CASSFEPPNTEAFF. The full variable domain, with the rest looked up from reference TRBV5-1 and TRBJ1-1, is KAGVTQTPRYLIKTRGQQVTLSCSPISGHRSVSWYQQTPGQGLQFLFEYFSETQRNKGNFPGRFSGRQFSNSRSEMNVSTLELGDSALYLCASSFEPPNTEAFFGQGTRLTVV.

V and J are TRBV13 and TRBJ2-1; 10 bases map to TRBD2. Germline V gene sequence: CDR1 PRHDT, CDR2 FYEKMQ (reference sequence). This CDR3 contains 16 residues. V was pared by 5 bases and J by 9 bases, with 13 bases of the junction left unmatched. CDR3 in DNA: TGTGCCAGCAGCCCCCAAGGGCTAGCGGGAGAAGGTGAGCAGTTCTTC. Its protein product is CASSPQGLAGEGEQFF.

This sequence joins TRBV5-6 and TRBJ2-1; TRBD1 matches 10 bases. CDR3 length: 15 residues. The V gene end was trimmed by 4 bases and the J gene end by 7 bases; junction bases not matched to a gene: 8. From germline, CDR1 is SGHDT and CDR2 YYEEEE. The CDR3 bases are TGTGCCAGCAGCACCTGGACAGGGGGAGCAAATGAGCAGTTCTTC. Protein product: CASSTWTGGANEQFF.